This T cell receptor beta chain emerged from a study of neurological immune-mediated disorders (dated by TCRdb to about 2019). Background on the whole study: Using UMI-based sequencing, the study compared peripheral blood TCR-beta repertoires from patients with HTLV-I-associated myelopathy (HAM/TSP), patients with multiple sclerosis, and healthy controls. The 95 to 120 TCR-beta libraries covered PBMC samples along with longitudinal samples, technical triplicates, and paired sorted CD4+ and CD8+ T-cell subsets. Longitudinal HAM/TSP and healthy donors had 3 time-points each (3-40 month intervals). The cohort comprised 65 to 75 subjects: roughly 15 HAM/TSP patients, 34 multiple sclerosis patients and around 20 healthy controls.

The time point label corresponds to: longitudinal time-point 2. The healthy controls were volunteers from a blood bank in Maryland, USA. For unsorted PBMC libraries, 2 million PBMCs were used after storage in RNAlater at -80 degrees C until RNA extraction. Peripheral blood underwent Ficoll-Hypaque density gradient centrifugation to isolate PBMCs, which were then cryopreserved in liquid nitrogen. The table lists this clonotype with many counts. The specificity of this receptor is unknown. No base quality information exists; no much larger clone differs at one position. To synthesize cDNA, template-switch 5'RACE was performed with a primer carrying a 10-nucleotide random unique molecular identifier so that each TCR transcript was tagged. Every sequencing run yielded over 180 million TCR-beta sequences covering 15-18 subjects. The RNeasy kit was used for extraction of total RNA. Using the KAPA Real-time Library Amplification kit, TCR-beta VDJ regions were amplified with primers for the TCR constant region and the 5'RACE anchor. A first PCR added sample indexes and Illumina adaptors, and a second PCR then raised library yield. The roughly 650 bp TCR product was size-selected on a 2% E-gel SizeSelection system after Ampure bead purification. Before pooling, libraries had their quality checked on a Bioanalyzer, their concentration measured with Qubit, and their quantity determined with the Kapa Library Quantification kit. Libraries were sequenced paired-end 2 x 150 bp on an Illumina HiSeq 2500. To increase sequence diversity, about 23-32% phiX was spiked into each library pool. The original methods were these. Quality-filtered reads were processed with the UMI-based MiGEC pipeline, and over 85% of raw TCR sequences were removed by the MiGEC pipeline during error correction. IMGT germline references were used for aligning VDJ genes, and each clonotype was defined as a unique CDR3 amino acid sequence together with its V-J genes. Clonal expansion, Shannon diversity and CDR3 relatedness were evaluated with VDJtools (CalcPairwiseDistances, ClusterSamples), while phylogenetic trees were built in CLCbio workbench. Clones with at least 8 unique UMIs were defined as expanded, with this threshold being based on coefficient-of-variation modelling across technical triplicates. The raw public data were reprocessed by TCRdb itself: fastp quality trimming at Q25, MiXCR clonotype calling, in-frame beta chains only. Rows with a matching CDR3 protein are joined into one entry that keeps the most common DNA and genes. The V and J calls, along with clone size, are taken from TCRdb and not from the paper's own processing. In this sample the table shows more than 30,000 distinct CDR3 sequences, less than 15% of which occur a single time. The ten top clones hold about 2.5% of the sample.

Beyond this particular receptor, the publication reports: TCR clonal expansion was highest in HAM/TSP patients and lowest in MS patients, with MS patients falling below even healthy controls. No identical CDR3 amino acid sequences were found to be shared among expanded clones across subjects, suggesting that TCR-beta repertoires were private in all groups.

Trimming accounts for 2 bases at V and 2 bases at J, while the number of junction bases matched to no gene is 10. Inclusive of the bounding cysteine and phenylalanine, the CDR3 is 17 residues long. The only DNA kept is the CDR3, 51 bases in frame from the first base. CDR1 is given as ENHRY and CDR2 as SYGVKD, both from the germline V gene. Sequenced: PBMCs. This receptor was identified in a woman between 40 and 50 years old in good health. This chain joins TRBV10-3 to TRBJ2-3; TRBD1 aligns with 7 central bases. The nucleotides read TGTGCCATCAGTGAGAAAGTATGGGACAGCCCCACAGATACGCAGTATTTT. It codes for CAISEKVWDSPTDTQYF.